A single T cell receptor beta chain is shown here with its context. Its cognate antigen has yet to be identified. Base qualities are not at hand, and no much larger clone is one base apart. These data are taken from a study of control samples from healthy donors and cancer patients (dated by TCRdb to about 2020). To prepare the library, the immunoSEQ multiplex PCR assay was applied. As stored in TCRdb, this immuneACCESS dataset retains in-frame rearrangements with V and J assigned. A fraction of the clones does not appear; measured against another copy, unresolved V genes explain less than half of the discrepancy, and the remainder lacks a known reason. For this sample the table gives under 85,000 clones, of which roughly 92% were detected only once. Of the sample, 6.2% falls within the top ten clones. Cut back by 3 bases and 2 bases, the V and J ends lie 10 bases apart. The CDR3 has 14 amino acids, counting the end cysteine and phenylalanine. The read is trimmed to its CDR3 DNA, 42 bases read in frame from base 1. CDR1 and CDR2, looked up from the germline V gene (reference sequence), are SEHNR and FQNEAQ.

What was sequenced was blood. This chain is built from TRBV7-9 and TRBJ1-1; no D gene is confidently identified. This TCR was sampled from a middle-aged woman in good health. The nucleotide sequence reads TGTGCCAGCAGCTTCACCCCCCCCAACACTGAAGCTTTCTTT. Its translation is CASSFTPPNTEAFF.